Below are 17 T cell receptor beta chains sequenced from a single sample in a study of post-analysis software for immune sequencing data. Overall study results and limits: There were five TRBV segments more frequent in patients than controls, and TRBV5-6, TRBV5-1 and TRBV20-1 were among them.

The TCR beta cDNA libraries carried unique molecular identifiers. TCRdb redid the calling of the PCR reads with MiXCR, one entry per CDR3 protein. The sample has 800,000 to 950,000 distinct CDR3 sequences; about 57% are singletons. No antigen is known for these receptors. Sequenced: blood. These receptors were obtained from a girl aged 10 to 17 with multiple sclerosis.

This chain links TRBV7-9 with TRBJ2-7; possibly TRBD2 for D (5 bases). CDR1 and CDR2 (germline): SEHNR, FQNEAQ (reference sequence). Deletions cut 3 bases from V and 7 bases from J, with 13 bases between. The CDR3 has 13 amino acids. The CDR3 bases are TGTGCCAGCAGCTTTGCAGAGGGTCTGGAGCAGTACTTC. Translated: CASSFAEGLEQYF.

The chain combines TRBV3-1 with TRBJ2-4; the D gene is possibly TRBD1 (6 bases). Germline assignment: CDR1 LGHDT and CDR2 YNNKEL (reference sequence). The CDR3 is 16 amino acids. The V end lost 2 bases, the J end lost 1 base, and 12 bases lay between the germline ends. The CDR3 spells CASSQRAGVAKNIQYF. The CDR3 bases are TGTGCCAGCAGCCAAAGGGCAGGGGTGGCCAAAAACATTCAGTACTTC.

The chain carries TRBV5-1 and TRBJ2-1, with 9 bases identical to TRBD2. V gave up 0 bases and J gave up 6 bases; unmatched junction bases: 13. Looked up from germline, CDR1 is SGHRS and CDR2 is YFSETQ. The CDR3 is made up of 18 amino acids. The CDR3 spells CASSLEASGVAGGNEQFF. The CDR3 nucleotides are TGCGCCAGCAGCTTGGAGGCTAGCGGGGTCGCAGGGGGCAATGAGCAGTTCTTC.

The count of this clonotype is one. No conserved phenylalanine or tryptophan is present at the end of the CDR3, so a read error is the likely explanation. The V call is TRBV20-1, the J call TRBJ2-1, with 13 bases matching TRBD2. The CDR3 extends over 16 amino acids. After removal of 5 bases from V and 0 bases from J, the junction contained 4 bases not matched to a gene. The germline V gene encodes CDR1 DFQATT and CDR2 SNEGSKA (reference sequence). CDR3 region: CSAGTSGTSSYNEQFV. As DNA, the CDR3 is TGCAGTGCTGGGACTAGCGGGACCAGCTCCTACAATGAGCAGTTCGTC.

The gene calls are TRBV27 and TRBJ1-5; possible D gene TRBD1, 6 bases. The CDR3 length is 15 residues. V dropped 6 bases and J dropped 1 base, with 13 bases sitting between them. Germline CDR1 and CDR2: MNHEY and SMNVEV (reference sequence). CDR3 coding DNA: TGTGCCAGCAGACTGGGGACAAGGAGCAATCAGCCCCAGCATTTT. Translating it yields CASRLGTRSNQPQHF.

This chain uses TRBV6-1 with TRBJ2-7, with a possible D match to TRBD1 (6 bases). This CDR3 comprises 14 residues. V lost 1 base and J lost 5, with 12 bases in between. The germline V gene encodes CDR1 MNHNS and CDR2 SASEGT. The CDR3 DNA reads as TGTGCCAGCAGTGAAGATTACAGGGAAGACGAGCAGTACTTC. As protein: CASSEDYREDEQYF.

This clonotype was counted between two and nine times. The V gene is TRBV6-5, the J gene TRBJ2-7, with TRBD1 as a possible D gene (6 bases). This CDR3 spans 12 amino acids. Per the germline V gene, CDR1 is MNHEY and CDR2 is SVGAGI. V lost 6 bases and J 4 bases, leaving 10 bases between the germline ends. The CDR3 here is CASRSGTYEQYF. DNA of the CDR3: TGTGCCAGCAGGTCCGGGACATACGAGCAGTACTTC.

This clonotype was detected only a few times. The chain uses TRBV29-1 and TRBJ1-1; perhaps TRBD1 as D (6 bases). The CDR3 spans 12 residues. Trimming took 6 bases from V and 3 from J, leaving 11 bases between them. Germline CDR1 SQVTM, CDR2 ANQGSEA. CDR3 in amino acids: CSVADRHTEAFF. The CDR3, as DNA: TGCAGCGTCGCAGACAGGCACACTGAAGCTTTCTTT.

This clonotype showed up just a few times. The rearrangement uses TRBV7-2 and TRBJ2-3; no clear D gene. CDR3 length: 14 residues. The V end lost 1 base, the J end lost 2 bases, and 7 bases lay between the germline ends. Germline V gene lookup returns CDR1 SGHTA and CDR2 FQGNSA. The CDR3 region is CASSLGLITDTQYF. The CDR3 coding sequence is TGTGCCAGCAGCTTAGGTCTTATCACAGATACGCAGTATTTT.

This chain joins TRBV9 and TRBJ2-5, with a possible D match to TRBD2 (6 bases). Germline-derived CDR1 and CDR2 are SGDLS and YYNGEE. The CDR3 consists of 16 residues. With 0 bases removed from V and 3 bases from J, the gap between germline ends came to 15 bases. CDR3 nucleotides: TGTGCCAGCAGCGTAGGTCTTGGGCTAGCGAAAGAGACCCAGTACTTC. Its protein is CASSVGLGLAKETQYF. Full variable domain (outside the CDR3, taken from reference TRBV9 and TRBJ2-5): DSGVTQTPKHLITATGQRVTLRCSPRSGDLSVYWYQQSLDQGLQFLIQYYNGEERAKGNILERFSAQQFPDLHSELNLSSLELGDSALYFCASSVGLGLAKETQYFGPGTRLLVL.

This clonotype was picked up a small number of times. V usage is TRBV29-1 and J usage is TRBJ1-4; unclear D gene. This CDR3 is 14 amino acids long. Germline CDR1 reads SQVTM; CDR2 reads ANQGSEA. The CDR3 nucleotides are TGCAGTGCTTTGTGGGCCCAACGAAACGAAAAACTGTTTTTT. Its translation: CSALWAQRNEKLFF.

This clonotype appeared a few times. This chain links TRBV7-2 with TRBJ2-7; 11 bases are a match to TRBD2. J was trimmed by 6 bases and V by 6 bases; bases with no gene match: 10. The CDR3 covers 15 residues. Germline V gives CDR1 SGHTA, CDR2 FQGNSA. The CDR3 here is CASSRAGTSGVEQYF. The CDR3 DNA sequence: TGTGCCAGCAGTCGGGCCGGGACTAGCGGCGTCGAGCAGTACTTC.

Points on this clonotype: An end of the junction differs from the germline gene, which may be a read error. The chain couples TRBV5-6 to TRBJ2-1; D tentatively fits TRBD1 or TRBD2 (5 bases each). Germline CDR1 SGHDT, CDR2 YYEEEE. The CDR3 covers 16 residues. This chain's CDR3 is CASSLGHRDPYNQQFF. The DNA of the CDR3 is TGTGCCAGCAGCTTGGGGCACCGGGACCCCTACAATCAGCAGTTCTTC.

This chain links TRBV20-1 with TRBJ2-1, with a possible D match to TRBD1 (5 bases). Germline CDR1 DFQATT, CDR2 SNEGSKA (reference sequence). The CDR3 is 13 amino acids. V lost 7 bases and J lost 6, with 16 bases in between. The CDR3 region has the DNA TGCAGTGGCAAATCCCGACAGATCAATGAGCAGTTCTTC. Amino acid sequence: CSGKSRQINEQFF.

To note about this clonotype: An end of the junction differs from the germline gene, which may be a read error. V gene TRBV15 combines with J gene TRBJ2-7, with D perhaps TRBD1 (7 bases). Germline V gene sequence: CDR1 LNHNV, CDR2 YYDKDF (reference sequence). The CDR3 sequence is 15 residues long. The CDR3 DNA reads TGTCCCACCAGCAGAGGCGGGACAGCCTTCGTAGAGCAGTACTTC. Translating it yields CPTSRGGTAFVEQYF.

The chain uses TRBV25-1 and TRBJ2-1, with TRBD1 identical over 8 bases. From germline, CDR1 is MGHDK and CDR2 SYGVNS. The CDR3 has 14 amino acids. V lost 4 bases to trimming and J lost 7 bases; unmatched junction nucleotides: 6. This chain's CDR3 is CASSGGQVGNEQFF. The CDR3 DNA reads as TGTGCCAGCAGTGGGGGACAGGTGGGTAATGAGCAGTTCTTC.

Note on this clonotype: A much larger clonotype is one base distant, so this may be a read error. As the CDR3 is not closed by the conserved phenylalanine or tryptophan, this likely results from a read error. CDR3 protein: CSVGTSYEQYL. The DNA for the CDR3 is TGCAGCGTCGGAACCTCCTACGAGCAGTACTTA. The chain recombines TRBV29-1 with TRBJ2-7; D gene ambiguous. V lost 6 bases, J lost 0 bases, and 6 bases lay in between. In germline, CDR1 is SQVTM, CDR2 ANQGSEA. This CDR3 is built from 11 residues.